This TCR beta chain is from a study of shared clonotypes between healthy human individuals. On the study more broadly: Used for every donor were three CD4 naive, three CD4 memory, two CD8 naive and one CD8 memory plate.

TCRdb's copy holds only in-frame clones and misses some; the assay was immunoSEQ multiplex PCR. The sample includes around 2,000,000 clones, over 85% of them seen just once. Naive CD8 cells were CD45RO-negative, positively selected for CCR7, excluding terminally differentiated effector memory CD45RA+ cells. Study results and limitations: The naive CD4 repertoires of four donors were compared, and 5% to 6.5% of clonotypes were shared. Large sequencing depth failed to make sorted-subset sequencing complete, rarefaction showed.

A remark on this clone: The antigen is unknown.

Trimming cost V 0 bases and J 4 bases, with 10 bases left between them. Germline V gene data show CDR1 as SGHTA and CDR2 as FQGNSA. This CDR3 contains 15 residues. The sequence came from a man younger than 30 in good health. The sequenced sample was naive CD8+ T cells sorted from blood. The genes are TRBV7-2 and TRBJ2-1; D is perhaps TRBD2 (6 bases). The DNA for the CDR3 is TGTGCCAGCAGCTTAGCTACGGGAGAGTACAATGAGCAGTTCTTC. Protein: CASSLATGEYNEQFF.